These 6 T cell receptor beta chains share one sample of origin, sequenced in a study of post-analysis software for immune sequencing data. General observations from the study: Several TRBV segments, TRBV5-6, TRBV5-1 and TRBV20-1 among them, were found more frequent in patients than controls.

The antigens for these receptors are not known. Incorporated into the TCR beta cDNA libraries were unique molecular identifiers, which served to reduce PCR and sequencing biases. TCRdb ran MiXCR on the PCR reads and lists one entry per CDR3 protein. The sample yields fewer than 900,000 distinct CDR3 sequences, around 46% seen once. Sequences were obtained from blood. Receptor source: a girl aged 10 to 17 with multiple sclerosis.

This clonotype was recorded a few times. The chain recombines TRBV7-2 with TRBJ2-3; 13 nucleotides align to TRBD2. Per the germline V gene, CDR1 is SGHTA and CDR2 is FQGNSA. This CDR3 is 16 amino acids long. Trimming cost V 5 bases and J 2 bases; bases outside gene matches: 4. The CDR3 sequence: CASSGGLAGYTDTQYF. CDR3 DNA sequence: TGTGCCAGCAGCGGGGGACTAGCGGGGTACACAGATACGCAGTATTTT.

This clonotype has more than one count but fewer than ten. The rearrangement links TRBV12-3 or TRBV12-4 to TRBJ2-4; 8 bases are a match to TRBD1. The last part of the DNA fits TRBJ2-7 better; the J call may be wrong. The CDR3 is made up of 15 amino acids. This chain's CDR3 is CASSLILRGQGEQYF. The CDR3 DNA reads TGTGCCAGCAGCCTCATCCTCAGGGGGCAGGGCGAGCAGTACTTC.

This clonotype has more than one count but fewer than ten. The gene calls are TRBV7-8 and TRBJ1-2; D gene uncertain. CDR3 length: 13 residues. V gave up 6 bases and J gave up 7 bases, with 15 bases separating them. Germline CDR1 SGHVS, CDR2 FQNEAQ. In DNA form, the CDR3 reads TGTGCCAGCAGTTCCGATGGCTGGGGTGGCTACACCTTC. Translating gives CASSSDGWGGYTF.

This chain connects TRBV5-1 to TRBJ2-5; D gene unclear. CDR1 is SGHRS and CDR2 is YFSETQ in the germline V gene. This CDR3 is 13 amino acids long. Trimming shortened V by 0 bases and J by 8 bases, and 11 bases separated the two germline ends. The CDR3 DNA follows: TGCGCCAGCAGCTTGGAGCTGAAGGGAACCCAGTACTTC. Encoded protein: CASSLELKGTQYF.

The chain employs TRBV20-1 and TRBJ2-7, with 11 bases aligning to TRBD1. V shed 4 bases, J shed 2 bases, and the junction held 7 bases outside the gene matches. Germline assignment: CDR1 DFQATT and CDR2 SNEGSKA (reference sequence). This CDR3 is 15 amino acids long. The CDR3 sequence is CSATAPGQGAYEQYF. The CDR3 DNA follows: TGCAGTGCTACGGCCCCGGGACAGGGGGCCTACGAGCAGTACTTC.

The V call is TRBV9, the J call TRBJ2-3; no clear D gene. The CDR3 is 16 residues long. V was shortened by 4 bases and J by 2 bases, with 17 bases between the two germline ends. The germline gives CDR1 SGDLS, CDR2 YYNGEE. The CDR3: CASSPHPGAHTDTQYF. CDR3 DNA sequence: TGTGCCAGCAGCCCCCACCCGGGTGCCCACACAGATACGCAGTATTTT.